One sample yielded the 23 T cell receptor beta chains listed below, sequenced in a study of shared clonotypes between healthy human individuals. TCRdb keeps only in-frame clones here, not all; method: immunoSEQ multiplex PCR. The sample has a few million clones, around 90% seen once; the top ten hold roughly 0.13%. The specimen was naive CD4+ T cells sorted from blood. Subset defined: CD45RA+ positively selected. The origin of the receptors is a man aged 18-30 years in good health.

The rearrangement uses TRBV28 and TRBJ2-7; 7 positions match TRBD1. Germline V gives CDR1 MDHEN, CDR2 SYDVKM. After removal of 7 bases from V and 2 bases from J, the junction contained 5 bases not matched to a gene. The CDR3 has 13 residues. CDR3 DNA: TGTGCCAGCACCCCGGACAGGACCTACGAGCAGTACTTC. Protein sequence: CASTPDRTYEQYF.

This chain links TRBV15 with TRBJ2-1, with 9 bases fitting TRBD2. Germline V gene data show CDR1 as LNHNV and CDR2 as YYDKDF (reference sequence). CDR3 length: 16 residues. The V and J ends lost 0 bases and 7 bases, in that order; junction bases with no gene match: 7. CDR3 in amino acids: CATSREVAGVSNEQFF. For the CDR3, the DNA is TGTGCCACCAGCAGAGAAGTAGCGGGAGTTTCGAATGAGCAGTTCTTC.

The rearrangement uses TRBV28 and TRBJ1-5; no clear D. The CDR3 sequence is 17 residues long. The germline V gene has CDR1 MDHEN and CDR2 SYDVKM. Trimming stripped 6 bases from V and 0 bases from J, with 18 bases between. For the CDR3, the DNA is TGTGCCAGCAGCGCCCCGGTCGCAGGCTATAGCAATCAGCCCCAGCATTTT. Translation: CASSAPVAGYSNQPQHF.

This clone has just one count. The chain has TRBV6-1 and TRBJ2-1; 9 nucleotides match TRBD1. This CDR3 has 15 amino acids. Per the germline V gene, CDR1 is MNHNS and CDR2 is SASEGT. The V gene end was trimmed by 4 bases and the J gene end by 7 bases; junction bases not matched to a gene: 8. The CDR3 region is CASSGDRAGDNEQFF. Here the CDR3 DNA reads TGTGCCAGCAGTGGGGACAGGGCCGGGGATAATGAGCAGTTCTTC.

CDR3 DNA sequence: TGTGCCAGCAGGACAAAGAATTCCTACGAGCAGTACTTC. As protein: CASRTKNSYEQYF. This rearrangement joins TRBV6-1 to TRBJ2-7; no reliable D call. Trimming took off 6 bases at V and 1 base at J, with 10 bases between the two ends. CDR1 is MNHNS and CDR2 is SASEGT in the germline V gene. CDR3 length: 13 residues.

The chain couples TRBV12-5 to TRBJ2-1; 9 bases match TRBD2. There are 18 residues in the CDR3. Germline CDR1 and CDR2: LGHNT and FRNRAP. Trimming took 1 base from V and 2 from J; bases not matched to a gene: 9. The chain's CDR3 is CASGLAISGSKTYNEQFF. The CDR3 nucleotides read TGTGCTAGTGGTTTGGCCATTAGCGGGAGTAAGACCTACAATGAGCAGTTCTTC.

Here the CDR3 DNA reads TGTGCCAGCAGTGAAGCGATGGGACAGAAGAGCAATCAGCCCCAGCATTTT. Protein sequence: CASSEAMGQKSNQPQHF. The rearrangement joins TRBV2 to TRBJ1-5, with 7 bases that match TRBD1. Germline values: CDR1 SNHLY, CDR2 FYNNEI. The CDR3 extends over 17 amino acids. V dropped 0 bases and J dropped 1; count of bases not matched to a gene: 6.

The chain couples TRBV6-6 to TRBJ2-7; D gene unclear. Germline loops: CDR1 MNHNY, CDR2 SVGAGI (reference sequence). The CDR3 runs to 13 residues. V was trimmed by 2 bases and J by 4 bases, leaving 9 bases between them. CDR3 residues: CASSYAPGYEQYF. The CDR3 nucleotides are TGTGCCAGCAGTTACGCCCCTGGGTACGAGCAGTACTTC.

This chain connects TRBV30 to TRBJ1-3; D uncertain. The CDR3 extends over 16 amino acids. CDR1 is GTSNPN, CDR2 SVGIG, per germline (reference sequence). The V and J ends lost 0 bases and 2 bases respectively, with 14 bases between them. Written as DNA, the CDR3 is TGTGCCTGGAGTGTCCCGCCAAGTAAAGCTGGAAACACCATATATTTT. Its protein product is CAWSVPPSKAGNTIYF.

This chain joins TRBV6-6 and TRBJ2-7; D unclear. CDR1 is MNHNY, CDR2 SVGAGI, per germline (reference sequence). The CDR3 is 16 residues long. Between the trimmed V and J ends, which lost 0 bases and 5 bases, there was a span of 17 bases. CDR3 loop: CASSYSNPDFQNEQYF. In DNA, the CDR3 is TGTGCCAGCAGTTACTCGAATCCAGACTTTCAGAACGAGCAGTACTTC.

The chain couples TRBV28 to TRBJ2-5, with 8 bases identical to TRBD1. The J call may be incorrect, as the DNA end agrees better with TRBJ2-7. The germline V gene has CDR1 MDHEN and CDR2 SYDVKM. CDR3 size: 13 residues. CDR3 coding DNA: TGTGCCAGCAGGCCAGGGGGCGGGTACGAGCAGTACTTC. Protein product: CASRPGGGYEQYF.

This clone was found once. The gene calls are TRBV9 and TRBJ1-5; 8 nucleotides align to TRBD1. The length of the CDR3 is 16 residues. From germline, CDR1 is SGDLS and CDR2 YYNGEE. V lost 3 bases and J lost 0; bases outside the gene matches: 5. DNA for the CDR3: TGTGCCAGCAGCGCCGGGACAGGATATAGCAATCAGCCCCAGCATTTT. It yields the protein CASSAGTGYSNQPQHF.

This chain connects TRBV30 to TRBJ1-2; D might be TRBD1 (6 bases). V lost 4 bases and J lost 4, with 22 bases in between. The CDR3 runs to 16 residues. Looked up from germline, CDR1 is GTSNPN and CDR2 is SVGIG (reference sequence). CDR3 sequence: CAWTQGSGPSAYGYTF. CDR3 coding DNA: TGTGCCTGGACCCAGGGGTCAGGGCCATCCGCCTATGGCTACACCTTC.

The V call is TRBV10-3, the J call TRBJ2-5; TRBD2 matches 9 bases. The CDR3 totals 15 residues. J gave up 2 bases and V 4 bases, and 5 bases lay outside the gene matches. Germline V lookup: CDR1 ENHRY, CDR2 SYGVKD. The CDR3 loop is CAISVSSGGQETQYF. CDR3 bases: TGTGCCATCAGTGTATCAAGCGGGGGGCAAGAGACCCAGTACTTC.

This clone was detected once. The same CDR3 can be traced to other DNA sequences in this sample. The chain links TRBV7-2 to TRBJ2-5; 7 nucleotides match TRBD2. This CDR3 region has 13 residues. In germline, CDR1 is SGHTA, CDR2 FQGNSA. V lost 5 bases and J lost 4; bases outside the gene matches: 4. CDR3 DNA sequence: TGTGCCAGCAGCAGAGGACTAGGAGAGACCCAGTACTTC. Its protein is CASSRGLGETQYF.

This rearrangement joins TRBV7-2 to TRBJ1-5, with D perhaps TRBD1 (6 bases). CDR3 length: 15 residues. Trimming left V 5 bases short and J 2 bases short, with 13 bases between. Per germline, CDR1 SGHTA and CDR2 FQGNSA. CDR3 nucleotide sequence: TGTGCCAGCAGCATACAGGGTCGGGGCAATCAGCCCCAGCATTTT. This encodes CASSIQGRGNQPQHF.

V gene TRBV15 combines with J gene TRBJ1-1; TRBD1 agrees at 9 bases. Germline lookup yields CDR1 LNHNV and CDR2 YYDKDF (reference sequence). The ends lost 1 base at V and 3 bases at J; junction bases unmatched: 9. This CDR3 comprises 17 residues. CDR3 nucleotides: TGTGCCACCAGCAGAGTCACTAAACAGGGGGCCTACACTGAAGCTTTCTTT. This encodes CATSRVTKQGAYTEAFF.

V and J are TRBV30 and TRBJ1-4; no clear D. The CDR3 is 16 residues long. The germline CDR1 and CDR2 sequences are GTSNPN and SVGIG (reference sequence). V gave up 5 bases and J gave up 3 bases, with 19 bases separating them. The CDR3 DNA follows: TGTGCCTGGGCGACGGGAGTATTAGTAGCTAATGAAAAACTGTTTTTT. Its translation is CAWATGVLVANEKLFF.

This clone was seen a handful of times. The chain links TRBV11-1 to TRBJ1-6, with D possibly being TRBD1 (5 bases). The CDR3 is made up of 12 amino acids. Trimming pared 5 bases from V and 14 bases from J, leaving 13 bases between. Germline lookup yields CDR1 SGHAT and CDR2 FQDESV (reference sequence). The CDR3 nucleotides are TGTGCCAGCAGCCGGGCCGGGGGAACCCTCCACTTT. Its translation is CASSRAGGTLHF.

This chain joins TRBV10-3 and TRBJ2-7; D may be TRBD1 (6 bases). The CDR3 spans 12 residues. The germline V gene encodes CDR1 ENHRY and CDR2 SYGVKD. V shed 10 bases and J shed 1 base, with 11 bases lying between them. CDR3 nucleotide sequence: TGTGCCACAAGCGACAGGTCCTACGAGCAGTACTTC. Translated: CATSDRSYEQYF.

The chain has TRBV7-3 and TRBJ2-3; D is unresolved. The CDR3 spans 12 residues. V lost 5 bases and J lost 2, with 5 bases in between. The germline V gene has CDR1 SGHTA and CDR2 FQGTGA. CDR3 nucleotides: TGTGCCAGCAGCGGATACACAGATACGCAGTATTTT. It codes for CASSGYTDTQYF.

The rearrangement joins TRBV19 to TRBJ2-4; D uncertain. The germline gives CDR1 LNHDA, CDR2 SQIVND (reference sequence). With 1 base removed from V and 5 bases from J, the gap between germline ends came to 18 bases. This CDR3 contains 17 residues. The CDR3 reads CASSIGPWKGKENIQYF. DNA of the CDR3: TGTGCCAGTAGTATAGGCCCCTGGAAGGGAAAAGAAAACATTCAGTACTTC.

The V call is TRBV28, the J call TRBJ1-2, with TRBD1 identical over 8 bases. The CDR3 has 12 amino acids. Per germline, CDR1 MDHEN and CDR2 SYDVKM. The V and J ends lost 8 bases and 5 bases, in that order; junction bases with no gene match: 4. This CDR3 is CASYRGEYGYTF. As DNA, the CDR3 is TGTGCCAGCTACAGGGGGGAATATGGCTACACCTTC.